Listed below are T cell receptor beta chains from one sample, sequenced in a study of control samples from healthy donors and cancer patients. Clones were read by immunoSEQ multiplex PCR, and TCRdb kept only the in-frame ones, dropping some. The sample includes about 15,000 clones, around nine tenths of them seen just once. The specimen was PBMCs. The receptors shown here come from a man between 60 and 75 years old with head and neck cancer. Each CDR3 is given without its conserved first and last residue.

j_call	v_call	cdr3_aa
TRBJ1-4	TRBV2	ASSGQGSTNEKLF
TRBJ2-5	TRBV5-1	ASSLASGGGETQY
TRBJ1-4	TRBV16	ASSQSELFNEKLF
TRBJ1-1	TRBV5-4	AVTGSGGQGYMNTEAF
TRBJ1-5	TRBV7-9	ASSLSQPSNQPQH
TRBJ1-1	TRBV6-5	ASSYGGGVMNTEAF
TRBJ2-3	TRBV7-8	ASSPREVSDTQY
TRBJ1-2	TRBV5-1	ASTLTGSNYGYT
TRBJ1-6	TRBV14	ASSQILGGGNSPLH
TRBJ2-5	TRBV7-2	ASSLVVGTPRGTQY
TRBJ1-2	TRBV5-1	ASSPLDRVKGYT
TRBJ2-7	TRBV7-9	ASSLSFSYEQY
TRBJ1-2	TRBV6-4	ASSTLTGGLGGYT
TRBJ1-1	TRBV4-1	ASSQEDRADTEAF
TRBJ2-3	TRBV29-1	SVTRTSGGRDTQY
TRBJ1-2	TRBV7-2	ASSLRPLYGYT
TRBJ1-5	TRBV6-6	ASMLQGSNQPQH
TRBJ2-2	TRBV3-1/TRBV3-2	ASSQAGTGADGELF
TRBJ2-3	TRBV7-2	ASSLAGTSGGGDTQY
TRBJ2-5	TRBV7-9	ASSLQETQY
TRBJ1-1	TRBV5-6	ASSLYQGRTEAF